Below, 21 T cell receptor beta chains from the same sample are listed, as sequenced in a study of cytomegalovirus exposure and HLA in healthy donors. Sequencing used immunoSEQ multiplex PCR; TCRdb keeps in-frame clones, though not all of them. Of tens of thousands of clones listed, 94% are singletons. Sequenced material: PBMCs. These receptors were obtained from a young woman in good health and CMV-seropositive.

This clone was counted a few times. The gene calls are TRBV4-2 and TRBJ2-1, with 10 bases lining up with TRBD2. Germline V CDR1 and CDR2: LGHNA, YNFKEQ. The junction had 8 bases not matched to a gene; V was cut back by 1 base and J by 8 bases. The CDR3 spans 16 residues. This CDR3 reads CASSQVSSGSLDEQFF. DNA of the CDR3: TGTGCCAGCAGCCAAGTCTCTAGCGGGAGTTTGGATGAGCAGTTCTTC.

The J gene is TRBJ1-1, the V gene TRBV2, with D possibly being TRBD1 (5 bases). From germline, CDR1 is SNHLY and CDR2 FYNNEI. The CDR3 runs 16 residues. The germline V and J ends were trimmed by 6 bases and 5 bases, with 22 bases remaining between them. CDR3 bases: TGTGCCAGCAGACCCGACCCCGACAGTAGAAGGACTGAAGCTTTCTTT. This codes for CASRPDPDSRRTEAFF. The full variable domain, in which reference TRBV2 and TRBJ1-1 provide the parts outside the CDR3, is EPEVTQTPSHQVTQMGQEVILRCVPISNHLYFYWYRQILGQKVEFLVSFYNNEISEKSEIFDDQFSVERPDGSNFTLKIRSTKLEDSAMYFCASRPDPDSRRTEAFFGQGTRLTVV.

This clone was counted a single time. This chain joins TRBV11-2 and TRBJ1-2, with D possibly TRBD1 on 5 matching bases. The V end lost 5 bases, the J end lost 7 bases, and 8 bases lay between the germline ends. The germline CDR1 and CDR2 sequences are SGHAT and FQNNGV. The CDR3 has 11 amino acids. CDR3 protein: CASSLGAGYTF. As DNA, the CDR3 is TGTGCCAGCAGCCTAGGGGCTGGCTACACCTTC. The whole variable domain, filled in from reference TRBV11-2 and TRBJ1-2, reads EAGVAQSPRYKIIEKRQSVAFWCNPISGHATLYWYQQILGQGPKLLIQFQNNGVVDDSQLPKDRFSAERLKGVDSTLKIQPAKLEDSAVYLCASSLGAGYTFGSGTRLTVV.

The chain is built from TRBV28 and TRBJ1-1; D gene ambiguous. CDR3 size: 14 residues. Germline V gene lookup returns CDR1 MDHEN and CDR2 SYDVKM. The V gene lost 6 bases and the J gene lost 1 base, with 12 bases spanning the gap. CDR3 sequence reads: CASRPPRENTEAFF. The CDR3 DNA reads as TGTGCCAGCAGACCCCCACGAGAGAACACTGAAGCTTTCTTT.

This clone was detected once. The chain has TRBV5-1 and TRBJ2-2; tentatively, D is TRBD1 (6 bases). The CDR3 totals 14 residues. The V end lost 4 bases, the J end lost 1 base, and 8 bases lay between the germline ends. Germline V CDR1 and CDR2: SGHRS, YFSETQ. The CDR3 is CASSATGNTGELFF. CDR3 coding DNA: TGCGCCAGCAGCGCGACAGGGAACACCGGGGAGCTGTTTTTT.

The gene calls are TRBV7-3 and TRBJ2-1; tentatively, D is TRBD1 (6 bases). V gave up 5 bases and J gave up 0 bases, with 8 bases separating them. This CDR3 spans 14 amino acids. Germline CDR1 is SGHTA and CDR2 is FQGTGA. The CDR3, as DNA: TGTGCCAGCAGCCAACAGGGCTCCTACAATGAGCAGTTCTTC. Translating gives CASSQQGSYNEQFF.

The chain joins TRBV7-2 to TRBJ2-5; D is undetermined. Trimming took off 5 bases at V and 7 bases at J, with 17 bases between the two ends. Germline V gene lookup returns CDR1 SGHTA and CDR2 FQGNSA. The CDR3 sequence is 14 residues long. The DNA for the CDR3 is TGTGCCAGCAGCCCCGCCTTGGAGATGGGGACCCAGTACTTC. Its protein product is CASSPALEMGTQYF.

This clone showed up just once. The J gene is TRBJ2-7, the V gene TRBV7-6; no clear D. Trimming removed 1 base at V and 3 bases at J, with 4 bases between. Germline CDR1 reads SGHVS; CDR2 reads FNYEAQ. CDR3 length: 12 residues. In DNA, the CDR3 is TGTGCCAGCAGCTTAGTCGGCTACGAGCAGTACTTC. It is translated as CASSLVGYEQYF.

The CDR3 loop is CASSVYQGYGYTF. Written as DNA, the CDR3 is TGTGCCAGTAGTGTCTATCAGGGCTATGGCTACACCTTC. This chain uses TRBV19 with TRBJ1-2, with a tentative D call TRBD1 (5 bases). Germline CDR1 is LNHDA and CDR2 is SQIVND (reference sequence). V shed 5 bases and J shed 4 bases, with 11 bases lying between them. The CDR3 length is 13 residues.

This chain joins TRBV27 and TRBJ2-6; 11 positions agree with TRBD2. Germline CDR1 and CDR2: MNHEY and SMNVEV (reference sequence). Trimming cost V 8 bases and J 0 bases; bases outside gene matches: 18. This CDR3 is 21 amino acids long. In nucleotides, the CDR3 is TGTGCCAGCTCCAACTCGGATCTAGCGGGAGGATATGACTCTGGGGCCAACGTCCTGACTTTC. Its protein product is CASSNSDLAGGYDSGANVLTF.

CDR3 in DNA: TGCAGCGTAGGACAGGGGAATTACAATGAGCAGTTCTTC. This codes for CSVGQGNYNEQFF. The V gene is TRBV29-1, the J gene TRBJ2-1, with TRBD1 identical over 9 bases. Germline-derived CDR1 and CDR2 are SQVTM and ANQGSEA. The trim removed 6 bases at V and 4 bases at J, leaving 4 bases unmatched. The CDR3 runs 13 residues.

The V call is TRBV28, the J call TRBJ2-5; 8 nucleotides align to TRBD1. The junction had 5 bases not matched to a gene; V was cut back by 3 bases and J by 5 bases. CDR1 is MDHEN, CDR2 SYDVKM, per germline. This CDR3 contains 14 residues. The CDR3: CASSFRGRGETQYF. The CDR3 coding sequence is TGTGCCAGCAGTTTCAGGGGGCGCGGGGAGACCCAGTACTTC.

The chain couples TRBV5-4 to TRBJ1-1; D is perhaps TRBD1 (6 bases). With 5 bases removed from V and 4 bases from J, the gap between germline ends came to 15 bases. The length of the CDR3 is 14 residues. The germline gives CDR1 SGHNT, CDR2 YYREEE (reference sequence). The DNA for the CDR3 is TGTGCCAGCAGGTCAAAGGGGGGGGCCACTGAAGCTTTCTTT. It is translated as CASRSKGGATEAFF.

The chain recombines TRBV29-1 with TRBJ1-1; 7 bases align to TRBD1. Germline V lookup: CDR1 SQVTM, CDR2 ANQGSEA. Unmatched junction bases numbered 3, after V lost 4 bases and J lost 4 bases. CDR3 length: 12 amino acids. CDR3 region: CSVGAGGTEAFF. In DNA form, the CDR3 reads TGCAGCGTTGGGGCAGGGGGCACTGAAGCTTTCTTT.

The CDR3 DNA follows: TGTGCCAGCAGCTTAGGTCAATCAACTGCGGGAAACACCATATATTTT. Encoded protein: CASSLGQSTAGNTIYF. The J gene is TRBJ1-3, the V gene TRBV7-9; D ambiguous. The CDR3 sequence is 16 residues long. The germline gives CDR1 SEHNR, CDR2 FQNEAQ (reference sequence). The germline V and J ends were trimmed by 1 base and 4 bases, with 14 bases remaining between them.

This chain links TRBV18 with TRBJ1-6, with 8 positions matching TRBD1. This CDR3 region has 14 residues. V gave up 3 bases and J gave up 10 bases; unmatched junction bases: 5. Germline assignment: CDR1 KGHSH and CDR2 LQKENI. CDR3 nucleotides: TGTGCCAGCTCACCGGGACAGGTTGGGTCACCCCTCCACTTT. Translation gives CASSPGQVGSPLHF.

The chain employs TRBV6-5 and TRBJ2-3; D is possibly TRBD1 (5 bases). The V end lost 4 bases, the J end lost 4 bases, and 12 bases lay between the germline ends. The CDR3 has 14 amino acids. In germline, CDR1 is MNHEY, CDR2 SVGAGI. The CDR3: CASSSQESADTQYF. The CDR3 bases are TGTGCCAGCAGTTCACAGGAGAGCGCAGATACGCAGTATTTT.

The V gene is TRBV19, the J gene TRBJ2-7; 10 bases agree with TRBD2. The junction had 8 bases not matched to a gene; V was cut back by 5 bases and J by 4 bases. Per germline, CDR1 LNHDA and CDR2 SQIVND (reference sequence). The CDR3 is made up of 15 amino acids. The CDR3 sequence: CASSLSGTSAYEQYF. CDR3 nucleotide sequence: TGTGCCAGTAGTTTATCCGGGACTAGCGCGTACGAGCAGTACTTC.

This clone was seen just once. The chain joins TRBV7-6 to TRBJ2-7, with 10 nucleotides matching TRBD2. The V gene's germline CDR1 is SGHVS and CDR2 FNYEAQ. CDR3 size: 15 residues. The ends lost 5 bases at V and 3 bases at J; junction bases unmatched: 7. CDR3 loop: CASSVSAGGHYEQYF. The CDR3 bases are TGTGCCAGCAGCGTATCAGCGGGGGGGCACTACGAGCAGTACTTC.

The chain couples TRBV19 to TRBJ2-2; 9 bases align to TRBD1. The germline gives CDR1 LNHDA, CDR2 SQIVND (reference sequence). The CDR3 spans 16 residues. Trimming at V came to 1 base and at J to 5 bases, leaving 5 bases not matched to a gene. The CDR3 nucleotides read TGTGCCAGTAGTATAGGACAGGGGGGTTTAACCGGGGAGCTGTTTTTT. Translating it yields CASSIGQGGLTGELFF. The whole variable domain, remainder taken from reference TRBV19 and TRBJ2-2, is DGGITQSPKYLFRKEGQNVTLSCEQNLNHDAMYWYRQDPGQGLRLIYYSQIVNDFQKGDIAEGYSVSREKKESFPLTVTSAQKNPTAFYLCASSIGQGGLTGELFFGEGSRLTVL.

This clone was seen a handful of times. CDR3 nucleotide sequence: TGTGCCAGCAGCCCGACCCAACGGAGGTATGGCTACACCTTC. It specifies CASSPTQRRYGYTF. The chain carries TRBV28 and TRBJ1-2; D gene uncertain. From germline, CDR1 is MDHEN and CDR2 SYDVKM. This CDR3 region has 14 residues. The V end was cut by 6 bases, the J end by 5 bases, with 16 bases between.